Below are 20 T cell receptor beta chains sequenced from a single sample in a study of identical twins. TCRdb redid the calling of the 5' RACE reads with MiXCR, one entry per CDR3 protein. The sample holds under 300,000 distinct CDR3 sequences, approximately 8.3% seen once. Separately, the same data were catalogued under a study of yellow fever vaccine responses in identical twins.

Sequencing input: CD8+ T cells sorted from blood. These receptors were obtained from a woman under 30 in good health.

This clonotype showed up just a few times. V is TRBV20-1 and J is TRBJ2-7; 9 bases match TRBD1. From germline, CDR1 is DFQATT and CDR2 SNEGSKA (reference sequence). This CDR3 region has 16 residues. J gave up 2 bases and V 6 bases, and 14 bases lay outside the gene matches. The CDR3 DNA reads as TGCAGTGCACCGGACAGGGGACCGGGGGACCCCTACGAGCAGTACTTC. The encoded protein is CSAPDRGPGDPYEQYF.

This clonotype has a count of ten or more. The rearrangement links TRBV4-1 to TRBJ1-6; TRBD1 agrees at 8 bases. J lost 4 bases, V lost 0 bases, and 11 bases had no gene match. The CDR3 has 19 residues. Germline CDR1 and CDR2: MGHRA and YSYEKL. CDR3 nucleotides: TGCGCCAGCAGCCAAGACGGCGGACAGGGAACCATTTATAATTCACCCCTCCACTTT. It translates to CASSQDGGQGTIYNSPLHF.

This clonotype has just a few counts. CDR3 loop: CASSLIPSGGVSSYNEQFF. CDR3 nucleotide sequence: TGTGCCAGCAGCTTAATTCCTAGCGGGGGGGTTAGCTCCTACAATGAGCAGTTCTTC. This chain uses TRBV7-6 with TRBJ2-1; 12 bases map to TRBD2. V trimming: 2 bases; J trimming: 0 bases; junction bases outside the gene matches: 8. CDR1 is SGHVS, CDR2 FNYEAQ, per germline. The CDR3 length is 19 residues. The variable domain in full, completed from reference TRBV7-6 and TRBJ2-1, reads GAGVSQSPRYKVTKRGQDVALRCDPISGHVSLYWYRQALGQGPEFLTYFNYEAQQDKSGLPNDRFSAERPEGSISTLTIQRTEQRDSAMYRCASSLIPSGGVSSYNEQFFGPGTRLTVL.

V is TRBV30 and J is TRBJ2-7; the D call may be TRBD1 or TRBD2 (5 bases each). This CDR3 contains 13 residues. The V gene lost 0 bases and the J gene lost 5 bases, with 11 bases spanning the gap. Germline assignment: CDR1 GTSNPN and CDR2 SVGIG (reference sequence). In nucleotides, the CDR3 is TGTGCCTGGAGTGTAGGGACCCCTGACGAGCAGTACTTC. This encodes CAWSVGTPDEQYF.

This clonotype was recorded a few times. The chain combines TRBV5-5 with TRBJ2-7; 8 bases agree with TRBD1. J gave up 11 bases and V 4 bases, and 5 bases lay outside the gene matches. Germline V gene lookup returns CDR1 SGHKS and CDR2 YYEKEE (reference sequence). This CDR3 is 11 amino acids long. The CDR3 sequence: CASSPDRVEYF. As DNA, the CDR3 is TGTGCCAGCAGCCCGGACAGGGTGGAGTACTTC.

This clonotype was seen a handful of times. The chain couples TRBV20-1 to TRBJ2-3; D tentatively reads TRBD1 or TRBD2 (6 bases each). The V gene's germline CDR1 is DFQATT and CDR2 SNEGSKA (reference sequence). Trimming removed 7 bases from V and 3 bases from J, with 29 bases in between. CDR3 length equals 18 residues. For the CDR3, the DNA is TGCAGTGTCCACCCACGTATCCGGGGGCCGCAGGATACAGATACGCAGTATTTT. Amino acids: CSVHPRIRGPQDTDTQYF.

The rearrangement joins TRBV11-1 to TRBJ2-1; 9 bases line up with TRBD2. Germline V gene lookup returns CDR1 SGHAT and CDR2 FQDESV (reference sequence). The junction had 11 bases not matched to a gene; V was cut back by 3 bases and J by 2 bases. The CDR3 contains 18 residues. The CDR3 here is CASSLGLADHGTYNEQFF. The CDR3 DNA sequence: TGTGCCAGCAGCTTGGGACTAGCAGACCATGGCACCTACAATGAGCAGTTCTTC.

The chain carries TRBV4-3 and TRBJ2-5, with 8 nucleotides matching TRBD2. V dropped 8 bases and J dropped 5; count of bases not matched to a gene: 13. Germline V lookup: CDR1 LGHNA, CDR2 YSLEER. The CDR3 contains 15 residues. The CDR3 here is CASLWGSGGPETQYF. Here the CDR3 DNA reads TGCGCCAGCCTTTGGGGCTCGGGAGGGCCGGAGACCCAGTACTTC.

Comment on this clonotype: This may arise from a read error, as a much more abundant clone is one base away. The genes are TRBV10-3 and TRBJ2-7; D unclear. Germline CDR1 ENHRY, CDR2 SYGVKD. Trimming removed 5 bases from V and 5 bases from J, with 10 bases in between. The CDR3 sequence is 12 residues long. CDR3 loop: CAISINPDEQYF. Here the CDR3 DNA reads TGTGCCATCAGTATAAATCCGGACGAGCAGTACTTC.

The V call is TRBV30, the J call TRBJ2-1, with D possibly TRBD1 on 6 matching bases. Per the germline V gene, CDR1 is GTSNPN and CDR2 is SVGIG (reference sequence). V lost 1 base to trimming and J lost 6 bases, with 10 bases between them. This CDR3 is built from 13 residues. The CDR3 spells CAWSATGINEQFF. For the CDR3, the DNA is TGTGCCTGGAGTGCTACAGGGATCAATGAGCAGTTCTTC. The variable domain in full, completed from reference TRBV30 and TRBJ2-1, reads SQTIHQWPATLVQPVGSPLSLECTVEGTSNPNLYWYRQAAGRGLQLLFYSVGIGQISSEVPQNLSASRPQDRQFILSSKKLLLSDSGFYLCAWSATGINEQFFGPGTRLTVL.

A few counts support this clonotype. V usage is TRBV27 and J usage is TRBJ2-7; D is possibly TRBD2 (6 bases). Germline values: CDR1 MNHEY, CDR2 SMNVEV (reference sequence). The CDR3 covers 14 residues. The V gene lost 2 bases and the J gene lost 3 bases, with 11 bases spanning the gap. The CDR3 is CASSLRGAVYEQYF. CDR3 bases: TGTGCCAGCAGTTTACGCGGGGCAGTCTACGAGCAGTACTTC.

This chain joins TRBV5-4 and TRBJ2-5; 12 bases agree with TRBD2. V shed 0 bases and J 7 bases; nucleotides not matched to a gene: 16. Germline V lookup: CDR1 SGHNT, CDR2 YYREEE (reference sequence). CDR3 length: 19 amino acids. The CDR3 here is CASSLVPLAGGGREVTQYF. The CDR3 region has the DNA TGTGCCAGCAGCTTGGTTCCACTAGCGGGAGGAGGGCGAGAAGTGACCCAGTACTTC.

As regards this clonotype: Without the conserved terminal phenylalanine or tryptophan, this CDR3 likely stems from a read error. This chain links TRBV20-1 with TRBJ2-7; 8 nucleotides agree with TRBD1. This CDR3 has 15 amino acids. Trimming at V came to 0 bases and at J to 9 bases, leaving 13 bases not matched to a gene. The germline V gene encodes CDR1 DFQATT and CDR2 SNEGSKA (reference sequence). The CDR3 DNA reads TGCAGTGCTAGAGAGACAGGGGCCGCTTGGGGTTCGCAGTACCTC. Its translation: CSARETGAAWGSQYL.

The chain combines TRBV4-2 with TRBJ2-7; TRBD2 matches 11 bases. The CDR3 totals 14 residues. J gave up 5 bases and V 2 bases, and 2 bases lay outside the gene matches. CDR1 LGHNA and CDR2 YNFKEQ come from the germline V gene. The CDR3 DNA reads as TGTGCCAGCAGCCAACGGGGACTAGCGGACGAGCAGTACTTC. Translation gives CASSQRGLADEQYF.

This clonotype was picked up a small number of times. The chain has TRBV5-6 and TRBJ2-7, with TRBD1 identical over 9 bases. The CDR3 runs 14 residues. CDR1 and CDR2 from the germline V gene are SGHDT and YYEEEE. Trimming cost V 2 bases and J 3 bases; bases outside gene matches: 3. CDR3 bases: TGTGCCAGCAGCTTCGGGACAGGGTACTACGAGCAGTACTTC. It specifies CASSFGTGYYEQYF.

V and J are TRBV7-2 and TRBJ2-5, with TRBD1 identical over 7 bases. Per germline, CDR1 SGHTA and CDR2 FQGNSA. The CDR3 runs 15 residues. J gave up 4 bases and V 3 bases, and 8 bases lay outside the gene matches. The CDR3 protein is CASSFSDRAGETQYF. Written as DNA, the CDR3 is TGTGCCAGCAGCTTCTCCGACAGGGCGGGAGAGACCCAGTACTTC.

Ten or more counts support this clonotype. The chain links TRBV20-1 to TRBJ1-2; 9 positions agree with TRBD1. The germline gives CDR1 DFQATT, CDR2 SNEGSKA (reference sequence). The CDR3 totals 14 residues. Germline trimming cut 6 bases from V and 5 bases from J; bases unmatched to any gene: 10. The DNA for the CDR3 is TGCAGTGCGAGGGACAGGGATCGGGGTTATGGCTACACCTTC. The encoded protein is CSARDRDRGYGYTF.

This clonotype turned up a few times. The chain combines TRBV12-3 or TRBV12-4 with TRBJ2-7; 7 positions match TRBD1. V lost 6 bases and J lost 1; bases outside the gene matches: 9. The CDR3 loop spans 15 amino acids. In DNA form, the CDR3 reads TGTGCCAGCAGCCGGGGACAGACCCCGTCCTACGAGCAGTACTTC. It encodes CASSRGQTPSYEQYF.

This chain uses TRBV12-3 or TRBV12-4 with TRBJ2-7, with D hard to call. The V gene lost 2 bases and the J gene lost 0 bases, with 14 bases spanning the gap. The CDR3 runs 16 residues. CDR3 sequence (DNA): TGTGCCAGCAGTTTATTGGGTGGATCAAGCTCCTACGAGCAGTACTTC. As protein: CASSLLGGSSSYEQYF.

The chain carries TRBV14 and TRBJ2-7, with D perhaps matching TRBD1 or TRBD2 (6 bases each). This CDR3 has 15 amino acids. Germline V gene sequence: CDR1 SGHDN, CDR2 FVKESK. Trimming removed 2 bases at V and 2 bases at J, with 13 bases between. CDR3 in amino acids: CASSQRPGGAYEQYF. The CDR3 region has the DNA TGTGCCAGCAGCCAAAGGCCCGGGGGCGCCTACGAGCAGTACTTC.